One and the same sample provided the 28 T cell receptor beta chains below, sequenced in a study of technical replicates of blood from a few donors. The method was immunoSEQ multiplex PCR; TCRdb's version includes in-frame clones alone and lacks a portion of them. This table has approximately 50,000 clones, about 86% appearing once. The sample comprised PBMCs. These receptor sequences come from a human donor in good health. Some clones in this sample may be carry-over from other donors' samples.

V usage is TRBV6-1 and J usage is TRBJ2-5, with a weak D call TRBD2 (5 bases). Trimming took off 6 bases at V and 5 bases at J, with 13 bases between the two ends. This CDR3 has 13 residues. Looked up from germline, CDR1 is MNHNS and CDR2 is SASEGT. CDR3 protein: CASRKREPETQYF. In DNA, the CDR3 is TGTGCCAGCAGGAAACGGGAACCGGAGACCCAGTACTTC.

This chain joins TRBV4-3 and TRBJ2-5; 14 bases map to TRBD2. Trimming took 4 bases from V and 6 from J; bases not matched to a gene: 4. Germline V lookup: CDR1 LGHNA, CDR2 YSLEER. The CDR3 consists of 15 residues. The CDR3 nucleotides read TGCGCCAGCAGCCTCAGGACTAGCGGGAGGCAGACCCAGTACTTC. Its protein product is CASSLRTSGRQTQYF.

This chain links TRBV15 with TRBJ1-6; no clear D gene. This CDR3 is built from 14 residues. V lost 3 bases, J lost 9 bases, and 12 bases lay in between. Germline V gene data show CDR1 as LNHNV and CDR2 as YYDKDF (reference sequence). The CDR3 bases are TGTGCCACCAGCAGGGCGGCAAGGAGTTCACCCCTCCACTTT. Its translation: CATSRAARSSPLHF. The full variable domain, in which reference TRBV15 and TRBJ1-6 provide the parts outside the CDR3, is DAMVIQNPRYQVTQFGKPVTLSCSQTLNHNVMYWYQQKSSQAPKLLFHYYDKDFNNEADTPDNFQSRRPNTSFCFLDIRSPGLGDTAMYLCATSRAARSSPLHFGNGTRLTVT.

This chain links TRBV7-9 with TRBJ2-3, with TRBD1 identical over 7 bases. V lost 6 bases, J lost 1 base, and 4 bases stayed unmatched. Germline loops: CDR1 SEHNR, CDR2 FQNEAQ (reference sequence). The CDR3 totals 14 residues. The CDR3 DNA follows: TGTGCCAGCAGAACCGGGACAGGCACAGATACGCAGTATTTT. It codes for CASRTGTGTDTQYF.

V usage is TRBV10-3 and J usage is TRBJ2-2, with a possible D match to TRBD1 (5 bases). The CDR3 has 15 amino acids. V was shortened by 2 bases and J by 6 bases, with 13 bases between the two germline ends. CDR1 is ENHRY, CDR2 SYGVKD, per germline. The CDR3 sequence: CAISEVKGVPGELFF. CDR3 nucleotide sequence: TGTGCCATCAGTGAGGTAAAAGGGGTACCCGGGGAGCTGTTTTTT.

J is TRBJ2-7 and V is TRBV11-2; D is unresolved. CDR1 SGHAT and CDR2 FQNNGV come from the germline V gene. The CDR3 contains 12 residues. Between the trimmed V and J ends, which lost 0 bases and 6 bases, there was a span of 6 bases. CDR3 nucleotide sequence: TGTGCCAGCAGCTTAGATCGGTTCGAGCAGTACTTC. It encodes CASSLDRFEQYF.

DNA for the CDR3: TGTGCCAGCAGCCAACCGGGACTAGCGGGTAGCGAGCAGTACTTC. Its protein is CASSQPGLAGSEQYF. This chain uses TRBV4-2 with TRBJ2-7; 12 bases are shared with TRBD2. The J segment lost 6 bases and the V segment lost 2 bases, leaving 5 bases of the junction unmatched. This CDR3 comprises 15 residues. Germline-derived CDR1 and CDR2 are LGHNA and YNFKEQ.

This sequence joins TRBV6-5 and TRBJ2-7, with 7 bases matching TRBD1. After removal of 5 bases from V and 1 base from J, the junction contained 5 bases not matched to a gene. The V gene's germline CDR1 is MNHEY and CDR2 SVGAGI. The CDR3 extends over 14 amino acids. DNA of the CDR3: TGTGCCAGCAGTCGACAGGGACGTTCCTACGAGCAGTACTTC. This codes for CASSRQGRSYEQYF.

J is TRBJ1-3 and V is TRBV6-5; maybe TRBD1 (6 bases). V shed 6 bases and J shed 0 bases, with 9 bases lying between them. The CDR3 spans 14 residues. CDR1 and CDR2 (germline): MNHEY, SVGAGI. CDR3 sequence: CASRTGFSGNTIYF. CDR3 DNA sequence: TGTGCCAGCAGGACAGGTTTCTCTGGAAACACCATATATTTT.

The chain carries TRBV5-4 and TRBJ1-2; the match to TRBD1 covers 8 bases. There are 15 residues in the CDR3. V trimming: 4 bases; J trimming: 8 bases; junction bases outside the gene matches: 13. Germline CDR1 SGHNT, CDR2 YYREEE (reference sequence). CDR3 bases: TGTGCCAGCAGCCCCCAACAGGGGGGCCTGGTGGGCTACACCTTC. Residues: CASSPQQGGLVGYTF.

The chain has TRBV15 and TRBJ1-2; 10 positions agree with TRBD1. Germline V CDR1 and CDR2: LNHNV, YYDKDF (reference sequence). The J segment lost 4 bases and the V segment lost 6 bases, leaving 11 bases of the junction unmatched. CDR3 length: 16 amino acids. The CDR3 DNA reads as TGTGCCACCAGGGCGACAGGGGGCTGGGCTGGCTATGGCTACACCTTC. It yields the protein CATRATGGWAGYGYTF.

The chain joins TRBV10-3 to TRBJ2-7; 8 nucleotides align to TRBD1. This CDR3 region has 17 residues. V dropped 3 bases and J dropped 6; count of bases not matched to a gene: 16. Germline V CDR1 and CDR2: ENHRY, SYGVKD. CDR3 coding DNA: TGTGCCATCAGTGAACCAGGACAGGGCGACCCTTGGGGCGAGCAGTACTTC. Protein sequence: CAISEPGQGDPWGEQYF.

V gene TRBV5-6 combines with J gene TRBJ2-1, with a weak D call TRBD2 (6 bases). The CDR3 extends over 15 amino acids. Deletions cut 3 bases from V and 6 bases from J, with 16 bases between. CDR1 and CDR2 (germline): SGHDT, YYEEEE. The CDR3 DNA reads as TGTGCCAGCAGCTCTGCCGGTGGAGGGGTCAATGAGCAGTTCTTC. Encoded protein: CASSSAGGGVNEQFF. Full variable domain (remainder filled in from reference TRBV5-6 and TRBJ2-1): DAGVTQSPTHLIKTRGQQVTLRCSPKSGHDTVSWYQQALGQGPQFIFQYYEEEERQRGNFPDRFSGHQFPNYSSELNVNALLLGDSALYLCASSSAGGGVNEQFFGPGTRLTVL.

The J gene is TRBJ1-6, the V gene TRBV19; D is unclear. V shed 3 bases and J shed 13 bases, with 16 bases lying between them. The CDR3 totals 14 residues. CDR1 is LNHDA and CDR2 is SQIVND in the germline V gene (reference sequence). DNA for the CDR3: TGTGCCAGTAGTATCGTTGGGCAGTCACCCCCCCTCCACTTT. Amino acid sequence: CASSIVGQSPPLHF.

This chain joins TRBV7-9 and TRBJ2-2; tentatively, D is TRBD1 (6 bases). The length of the CDR3 is 16 residues. V gave up 4 bases and J gave up 8 bases, with 20 bases separating them. Germline CDR1 is SEHNR and CDR2 is FQNEAQ (reference sequence). The CDR3 loop reads CASSSPWRTVVGELFF. CDR3 in DNA: TGTGCCAGCAGCTCCCCTTGGCGGACAGTCGTAGGGGAGCTGTTTTTT.

The genes are TRBV9 and TRBJ2-3; D not certain. Per germline, CDR1 SGDLS and CDR2 YYNGEE. V dropped 0 bases and J dropped 1 base, with 6 bases sitting between them. The CDR3 sequence is 14 residues long. In DNA, the CDR3 is TGTGCCAGCAGCGTAGATCCTGGCACAGATACGCAGTATTTT. Amino acids: CASSVDPGTDTQYF.

This clone has more than one count but fewer than ten. The chain employs TRBV10-3 and TRBJ1-6, with D maybe TRBD1 (5 bases). V was clipped by 4 bases and J by 10 bases, with 11 bases between them. Per germline, CDR1 ENHRY and CDR2 SYGVKD. This CDR3 is built from 13 residues. CDR3 in amino acids: CAISAGDWSPLHF. In nucleotides, the CDR3 is TGTGCCATCAGTGCCGGGGACTGGTCACCCCTCCACTTT.

The rearrangement uses TRBV28 and TRBJ2-7, with TRBD1 matching over 10 bases. The CDR3 extends over 14 amino acids. Per the germline V gene, CDR1 is MDHEN and CDR2 is SYDVKM. Trimming removed 6 bases from V and 6 bases from J; junction bases left unmatched: 8. This chain's CDR3 is CASSPGQGLSEQYF. The CDR3 DNA is TGTGCCAGCAGCCCGGGACAGGGGCTCTCCGAGCAGTACTTC.

This sequence joins TRBV5-1 and TRBJ2-7; D is uncertain. The CDR3 covers 12 residues. Germline V gene lookup returns CDR1 SGHRS and CDR2 YFSETQ. V gave up 3 bases and J gave up 4 bases, with 8 bases separating them. CDR3 DNA: TGCGCCAGCAGCTCGACTGGGTACGAGCAGTACTTC. Amino acids: CASSSTGYEQYF. The complete variable domain, with remaining parts taken from reference TRBV5-1 and TRBJ2-7, reads KAGVTQTPRYLIKTRGQQVTLSCSPISGHRSVSWYQQTPGQGLQFLFEYFSETQRNKGNFPGRFSGRQFSNSRSEMNVSTLELGDSALYLCASSSTGYEQYFGPGTRLTVT.

This chain links TRBV5-4 with TRBJ2-7; 9 nucleotides line up with TRBD1. V was clipped by 4 bases and J by 7 bases; unmatched bases: 6. Germline V CDR1 and CDR2: SGHNT, YYREEE (reference sequence). The CDR3 has 13 amino acids. Here the CDR3 reads CASSRDRVGEQYF. Here the CDR3 DNA reads TGTGCCAGCAGCCGGGACAGGGTTGGGGAGCAGTACTTC.

The gene calls are TRBV4-1 and TRBJ2-2; a possible D gene is TRBD2 (5 bases). The CDR3 runs 17 residues. Germline CDR1 and CDR2: MGHRA and YSYEKL. Trimming took 4 bases from V and 2 from J, leaving 17 bases between them. DNA of the CDR3: TGCGCCAGCAGCCCCCAAGGAACGGGGATTAACACCGGGGAGCTGTTTTTT. Protein sequence: CASSPQGTGINTGELFF.

The sample holds many counts of this clone. This sequence joins TRBV6-1 and TRBJ2-7, with TRBD1 identical over 12 bases. This CDR3 is 14 amino acids long. Germline V CDR1 and CDR2: MNHNS, SASEGT. V dropped 6 bases and J dropped 5; count of bases not matched to a gene: 5. The CDR3: CASSRDRGRDEQYF. The CDR3 DNA is TGTGCCAGCAGCCGGGACAGGGGGCGCGACGAGCAGTACTTC.

This clone was seen once. This chain links TRBV29-1 with TRBJ1-2; D gene ambiguous. Trimming removed 4 bases from V and 8 bases from J, with 17 bases in between. This CDR3 is built from 13 residues. Germline CDR1 reads SQVTM; CDR2 reads ANQGSEA. Here the CDR3 reads CSVGPEGVQGYTF. The CDR3 DNA reads TGCAGCGTTGGGCCCGAGGGTGTTCAAGGCTACACCTTC.

The chain has TRBV2 and TRBJ2-7, with 10 bases aligning to TRBD2. There are 13 residues in the CDR3. CDR1 is SNHLY and CDR2 is FYNNEI in the germline V gene. V lost 8 bases to trimming and J lost 7 bases; unmatched junction nucleotides: 8. The CDR3 coding sequence is TGTGCCAGCGGTACGACTAGCGGGTTGGAGCAGTACTTC. Residues: CASGTTSGLEQYF.

The V gene is TRBV7-2, the J gene TRBJ1-3; D unclear. Germline loops: CDR1 SGHTA, CDR2 FQGNSA. Trimming stripped 4 bases from V and 2 bases from J, with 12 bases between. The CDR3 has 15 amino acids. CDR3: CASSSEGIPGNTIYF. The DNA of the CDR3 is TGTGCCAGCAGCTCGGAGGGAATTCCTGGAAACACCATATATTTT.

The rearrangement uses TRBV29-1 and TRBJ1-1; D is unclear. V shed 6 bases and J shed 10 bases, with 18 bases lying between them. The CDR3 sequence is 12 residues long. Germline V gene lookup returns CDR1 SQVTM and CDR2 ANQGSEA. The CDR3 reads CSVLESTEGAFF. CDR3 DNA sequence: TGCAGCGTCTTAGAATCCACCGAGGGAGCTTTCTTT.

V is TRBV9 and J is TRBJ1-2; 8 nucleotides line up with TRBD1. This CDR3 has 18 amino acids. J lost 8 bases, V lost 4 bases, and 22 bases had no gene match. Germline CDR1 SGDLS, CDR2 YYNGEE. The CDR3 reads CASSPGGDTEDRVEGYTF. Written as DNA, the CDR3 is TGTGCCAGCAGCCCAGGGGGGGATACCGAGGACAGGGTGGAAGGCTACACCTTC.

This sequence joins TRBV10-2 and TRBJ2-7; TRBD2 aligns across 8 bases. V was pared by 3 bases and J by 3 bases, with 7 bases of the junction left unmatched. CDR1 and CDR2 (germline): WSHSY, SAAADI. The CDR3 covers 15 residues. The CDR3 loop is CASSDRGLAVYEQYF. The CDR3 DNA reads as TGCGCCAGCAGTGACCGTGGACTAGCCGTCTACGAGCAGTACTTC.